These 24 T cell receptor beta chains were sequenced from one sample in a study of Graves' ophthalmopathy and Graves' hyperthyroidism. RNA transcripts yielded amplified TCR beta CDR3 regions. RT-PCR in the first round used HTBI primers; a second-round multiplex PCR followed. In TCRdb, the multiplex PCR reads were re-called with MiXCR into one record per CDR3 protein. This sample has about 1.2 million distinct CDR3 sequences; less than 45% occur once, and the top ten carry around 10%. The specimen sequenced was peripheral blood or thyroid tissue (not recorded which). The receptor source for this set is an adult man with Graves' hyperthyroidism.

In this sample, this clonotype turned up many times. CDR3 in DNA: TGTGCCAGCGCACAGGGGGGCAACACCGGGGAGCTGTTTTTT. This sequence encodes CASAQGGNTGELFF. The chain uses TRBV7-2 and TRBJ2-2; 8 bases are shared with TRBD1. CDR1 is SGHTA, CDR2 FQGNSA, per germline. The trim removed 8 bases at V and 2 bases at J, leaving 4 bases unmatched. The CDR3 is made up of 14 amino acids.

This chain connects TRBV25-1 to TRBJ1-3; 7 bases map to TRBD1. In germline, CDR1 is MGHDK, CDR2 SYGVNS. CDR3 length equals 16 residues. After removal of 6 bases from V and 0 bases from J, the junction contained 8 bases not matched to a gene. The CDR3 DNA reads TGTGCCAGCAGCACGGGACAGCCTAGCTCTGGAAACACCATATATTTT. It translates to CASSTGQPSSGNTIYF.

Of note for this clonotype: A much larger clone sits a single nucleotide away, making a read error possible. The chain uses TRBV12-3 or TRBV12-4 and TRBJ1-2; weak D call: TRBD1 (5 bases). CDR3 size: 10 residues. The CDR3 coding sequence is TGTGCCTACCAGGGCGGTGGCCACACCTTC. Protein sequence: CAYQGGGHTF.

In its sample, this clonotype was seen many times. The chain links TRBV10-2 to TRBJ1-1; D remains unclear. CDR3 length: 14 amino acids. Germline CDR1 reads WSHSY; CDR2 reads SAAADI. Trimming removed 1 base at V and 10 bases at J, with 16 bases between. The CDR3 sequence is CASSELVYGGGAFF. CDR3 DNA sequence: TGCGCCAGCAGTGAGTTGGTTTACGGTGGTGGAGCTTTCTTT.

The V and J genes are TRBV10-3 and TRBJ1-2; D possibly corresponds to TRBD1 (6 bases). CDR3 size: 13 residues. Trimming took 10 bases from V and 4 from J, leaving 16 bases between them. Germline V gene sequence: CDR1 ENHRY, CDR2 SYGVKD. CDR3 amino acids: CASRTAPSYGYTF. CDR3 sequence (DNA): TGTGCCAGCCGGACAGCACCTTCCTATGGCTACACCTTC.

This clonotype occurred a few times. The rearrangement uses TRBV5-1 and TRBJ1-2, with D possibly TRBD1 on 6 matching bases. CDR3 size: 14 residues. Trimming cost V 4 bases and J 2 bases, with 12 bases left between them. From germline, CDR1 is SGHRS and CDR2 YFSETQ. The chain's CDR3 is CASSMTGTNYGYTF. The CDR3 DNA reads as TGCGCCAGCAGCATGACAGGAACAAACTATGGCTACACCTTC.

Points on this clonotype: One end of the junction varies from germline; a read error may be responsible. The gene calls are TRBV5-1 and TRBJ1-6; weak D call: TRBD1 (5 bases). Germline CDR1 SGHRS, CDR2 YFSETQ. The CDR3 totals 14 residues. In nucleotides, the CDR3 is TGTGCCAGCAGCACAACCAGGGTTAATTCACCCCTCCACTTT. This sequence encodes CASSTTRVNSPLHF.

This clonotype has at least ten counts. The CDR3 nucleotides read TGCAGTGCTAGGGATATAGACGCGGTAGATGGCTACACCTTC. It is translated as CSARDIDAVDGYTF. The chain links TRBV20-1 to TRBJ1-2; D is undetermined. The CDR3 is made up of 14 amino acids. V lost 3 bases and J lost 6, with 17 bases in between. Germline loops: CDR1 DFQATT, CDR2 SNEGSKA (reference sequence).

The chain has TRBV5-1 and TRBJ2-3, with 7 bases lining up with TRBD1. This CDR3 region has 16 residues. With 3 bases clipped from V and 6 bases from J, the junction kept 13 bases outside the gene matches. The germline V gene has CDR1 SGHRS and CDR2 YFSETQ. The CDR3 DNA follows: TGCGCCAGCAGCTCACAGGGGATCAGTGTCGTGGATACGCAGTATTTT. It translates to CASSSQGISVVDTQYF.

This chain links TRBV4-1 with TRBJ2-7; D ambiguous. There are 14 residues in the CDR3. Trimming stripped 0 bases from V and 6 bases from J, with 12 bases between. Germline V CDR1 and CDR2: MGHRA, YSYEKL. CDR3 nucleotides: TGCGCCAGCAGCCAAGAAAGCGAAGCTTCCGAGCAGTACTTC. Amino acids: CASSQESEASEQYF.

This clonotype was seen a single time. This may be a read error, as it is one base from a much larger clone. This chain connects TRBV7-2 to TRBJ1-6, with D unresolved. Germline V lookup: CDR1 SGHTA, CDR2 FQGNSA. The CDR3 sequence is 16 residues long. V lost 1 base to trimming and J lost 7 bases, with 14 bases between them. The DNA of the CDR3 is TGTGCCAGCAGCTTAGAATCGTCCGTGGAGAATTCACCCCTCCACTTT. Protein: CASSLESSVENSPLHF.

This clonotype was recorded at least ten times. The V gene is TRBV12-3 or TRBV12-4, the J gene TRBJ1-2, with no clear D. The CDR3 length is 12 residues. Trimming removed 2 bases from V and 4 bases from J, with 5 bases in between. The CDR3 here is CASSLNVYGYTF. The CDR3 DNA sequence: TGTGCCAGCAGTTTAAACGTCTATGGCTACACCTTC.

Worth noting for this clonotype: A clone one base away is much larger, so this may be a read error. The V call is TRBV15, the J call TRBJ1-2, with 9 positions matching TRBD1. Germline values: CDR1 LNHNV, CDR2 YYDKDF (reference sequence). The CDR3 is 16 amino acids. CDR3 protein: CAASRDVTGGSVGYTF. The CDR3 coding sequence is TGTGCCGCCAGCAGAGATGTAACAGGGGGCTCGGTTGGCTACACCTTC. The full variable domain, in which reference TRBV15 and TRBJ1-2 provide the parts outside the CDR3, is DAMVIQNPRYQVTQFGKPVTLSCSQTLNHNVMYWYQQKSSQAPKLLFHYYDKDFNNEADTPDNFQSRRPNTSFCFLDIRSPGLGDTAMYLCAASRDVTGGSVGYTFGSGTRLTVV.

This clonotype was detected ten times or more. This chain uses TRBV7-8 with TRBJ2-7, with 8 positions matching TRBD1. Germline values: CDR1 SGHVS, CDR2 FQNEAQ. V trimming: 5 bases; J trimming: 4 bases; junction bases outside the gene matches: 10. CDR3 length: 15 residues. The CDR3 sequence: CASSQLGQGAYEQYF. The CDR3 coding sequence is TGTGCCAGCAGCCAACTGGGCCAGGGGGCTTACGAGCAGTACTTC. The full variable domain, rest sourced from reference TRBV7-8 and TRBJ2-7, is GAGVSQSPRYKVAKRGQDVALRCDPISGHVSLFWYQQALGQGPEFLTYFQNEAQLDKSGLPSDRFFAERPEGSVSTLKIQRTQQEDSAVYLCASSQLGQGAYEQYFGPGTRLTVT.

This clonotype was seen ten or more times. The chain uses TRBV12-3 or TRBV12-4 and TRBJ1-1; no reliable D call. V lost 2 bases to trimming and J lost 3 bases, with 7 bases between them. CDR3 size: 13 residues. The CDR3 region is CASSLQVHTEAFF. Written as DNA, the CDR3 is TGTGCCAGCAGTTTACAGGTACACACTGAAGCTTTCTTT.

This clonotype was counted many times. The CDR3 is CSVAGQGPVGYTF. CDR3 sequence (DNA): TGCAGCGTTGCGGGACAGGGTCCCGTTGGCTACACCTTC. The genes are TRBV29-1 and TRBJ1-2; 9 bases are shared with TRBD1. This CDR3 has 13 residues. V gave up 4 bases and J gave up 7 bases; unmatched junction bases: 7. The germline CDR1 and CDR2 sequences are SQVTM and ANQGSEA.

The chain links TRBV20-1 to TRBJ2-7; D might be TRBD1 (6 bases). V lost 0 bases to trimming and J lost 4 bases, with 13 bases between them. Germline V gene sequence: CDR1 DFQATT, CDR2 SNEGSKA (reference sequence). This CDR3 has 14 residues. Here the CDR3 reads CSARDRGGRYEQYF. In DNA, the CDR3 is TGCAGTGCTAGAGATCGTGGGGGCCGTTACGAGCAGTACTTC.

There are a few counts of this clonotype. V gene TRBV5-1 combines with J gene TRBJ2-3; tentatively, D is TRBD2 (5 bases). V lost 3 bases and J 3 bases, leaving 11 bases between the germline ends. This CDR3 region has 14 residues. Germline CDR1 SGHRS, CDR2 YFSETQ. In DNA, the CDR3 is TGCGCCAGCAGCTATTCCACGGGGACAGATACGCAGTATTTT. The encoded protein is CASSYSTGTDTQYF.

The chain is built from TRBV5-1 and TRBJ1-1; no firm D call. Germline V gives CDR1 SGHRS, CDR2 YFSETQ. The CDR3 sequence is 14 residues long. The V and J ends lost 0 bases and 4 bases respectively, with 10 bases between them. The CDR3 region is CASSLVPGSTEAFF. The CDR3 region has the DNA TGCGCCAGCAGCTTGGTCCCAGGATCCACTGAAGCTTTCTTT.

This clonotype was picked up many times. V gene TRBV12-3 or TRBV12-4 combines with J gene TRBJ2-5, with D perhaps TRBD2 (5 bases). CDR3 length equals 13 residues. V shed 6 bases and J shed 4 bases, with 12 bases lying between them. The CDR3 coding sequence is TGTGCCAGCAGCCTGAGCGGTATAGAGACCCAGTACTTC. This gives the protein CASSLSGIETQYF.

The chain couples TRBV5-1 to TRBJ1-4; TRBD1 is a possible D gene (6 bases). V was pared by 4 bases and J by 0 bases, with 19 bases between. The CDR3 runs 18 residues. Germline CDR1 reads SGHRS; CDR2 reads YFSETQ. The CDR3 loop reads CASSVLQGRGATNEKLFF. DNA for the CDR3: TGCGCCAGCAGCGTCCTACAGGGACGTGGGGCAACTAATGAAAAACTGTTTTTT.

This clonotype appeared many times. This chain uses TRBV7-9 with TRBJ1-2, with D possibly being TRBD1 (5 bases). This CDR3 is 16 amino acids long. Trimming left V 5 bases short and J 3 bases short, with 19 bases between. Germline V gene lookup returns CDR1 SEHNR and CDR2 FQNEAQ (reference sequence). Written as DNA, the CDR3 is TGTGCCAGCAGCCTCGATGAAGGGGTTTCATACTATGGCTACACCTTC. It is translated as CASSLDEGVSYYGYTF.

The chain joins TRBV9 to TRBJ1-2; 7 positions agree with TRBD1. CDR1 SGDLS and CDR2 YYNGEE come from the germline V gene. CDR3 size: 15 residues. V shed 5 bases and J 2 bases; nucleotides not matched to a gene: 9. Written as DNA, the CDR3 is TGTGCCAGCAGGAGGTGCGACAGGGAGAACTATGGCTACACCTTC. Its translation is CASRRCDRENYGYTF. The full variable domain, with the rest looked up from reference TRBV9 and TRBJ1-2, is DSGVTQTPKHLITATGQRVTLRCSPRSGDLSVYWYQQSLDQGLQFLIQYYNGEERAKGNILERFSAQQFPDLHSELNLSSLELGDSALYFCASRRCDRENYGYTFGSGTRLTVV.

This clonotype was seen at least ten times. The CDR3 reads CASSIERNHYYGYTF. The CDR3, as DNA: TGTGCCAGTAGTATAGAGCGGAATCACTACTATGGCTACACCTTC. The chain joins TRBV19 to TRBJ1-2; D remains ambiguous. Germline V gives CDR1 LNHDA, CDR2 SQIVND (reference sequence). The CDR3 length is 15 residues. Deletions cut 0 bases from V and 3 bases from J, with 11 bases between.